This T cell receptor beta chain originates from a study of T-cell reconstitution after alpha-beta-depleted transplantation in children. Study-level findings and limits: Diversity of TCRbeta at day 60 was high in some patients, arising from surviving recipient T cells and thymic progenitors. Reported findings indicate that, about two months after transplant, alpha-beta T cells came from several hundred expanded clones, which were derived from non-depleted graft cells.

This CDR3 is built from 15 residues. CDR1 SGHVS and CDR2 FQNEAQ come from the germline V gene. Trimming stripped 5 bases from V and 6 bases from J, with 17 bases between. Details on this clonotype: The antigen remains unidentified.

The TCRbeta library was prepared with unique molecular identifiers. A single record per CDR3 protein comes from TCRdb applying MiXCR to the PCR reads. Here the sample spans 750,000 to 950,000 distinct CDR3 sequences, approximately 15% being singletons. This chain joins TRBV7-8 and TRBJ1-5; D unresolved. The source material was PBMCs, mostly from graft donor cells, sampled 360 days after TCRalphabeta/CD19-depleted stem cell transplant. The receptor was derived from a male patient younger than 18 who had a stem cell transplant for acute lymphoblastic leukemia, so the T cells may come from the graft donor. CDR3 residues: CASSPGPKTAQPQHF. The DNA of the CDR3 is TGTGCCAGCAGCCCGGGTCCCAAAACGGCTCAGCCCCAGCATTTT.